This T cell receptor (beta chain) was retrieved from a study of cytotoxic CD8 clonotypes in ibrutinib-treated CLL. Study overall: IGHV unmutated 17 to 18; relapsed/refractory approximately 10; treatment-naive roughly 14.

CDR1 is SGDLS and CDR2 is YYNGEE in the germline V gene. Trimming stripped 1 base from V and 0 bases from J, with 10 bases between. The length of the CDR3 is 15 residues. Clones were read by immunoSEQ multiplex PCR, and TCRdb kept only the in-frame ones, dropping some. This sample yields about 150,000 clones, of which roughly 83% are seen a single time; roughly 13% belongs to the top ten. This clonotype was sampled from a human donor with chronic lymphocytic leukemia. The chain is built from TRBV9 and TRBJ1-2; D gene uncertain. The sample was PBMCs, taken after 12 months of ibrutinib treatment. The DNA for the CDR3 is TGTGCCAGCAGCGTAAGGGCCTGGACTAACTATGGCTACACCTTC. Residues: CASSVRAWTNYGYTF.